This T cell receptor beta chain is from a study of blood T cell repertoires in COVID-19. Study summary: COVID-19 samples, acute and convalescent, were from the United States, Italy and Spain. PBMCs, B-cell-depleted T cells, or T cells were the source of the cDNA or gDNA that made up the material.

In the original analysis: Reference gene primer amplification gave estimated nucleated cell counts. Some clones are missing from TCRdb's copy, which holds only in-frame ones; the method was immunoSEQ multiplex PCR. V and J calls and clone size are given by that table; D and trimming were obtained from the DNA. The sample lists approximately 70,000 clones; more than 75% were seen once. The CDR3 is 13 residues long. Germline loops: CDR1 SGHRS, CDR2 YFSETQ. V shed 4 bases and J shed 5 bases, with 12 bases lying between them. The origin of this receptor is a human donor in a cohort sampled during active COVID-19. V and J are TRBV5-1 and TRBJ1-2; TRBD1 might be the D (6 bases). The sequencing sample was made of peripheral blood. The CDR3 loop is CASSQEGGYGYTF. The DNA of the CDR3 is TGCGCCAGCAGCCAAGAGGGGGGGTATGGCTACACCTTC.